This TCR beta chain appears in the sequencing data of a study of sequential checkpoint blockade in melanoma. About the study: TCRbeta immunosequencing was performed on DNA from over 90 pretreatment melanoma tumor samples. General study results and limits: T-cell fraction and clonality followed PD-L1 and CD8+ counts, not mutational load.

Trimming removed 4 bases from V and 5 bases from J; junction bases left unmatched: 9. This CDR3 region has 15 residues. Germline CDR1 is SGDLS and CDR2 is YYNGEE. Documented treatment: randomized to nivolumab then ipilimumab (arm A) or the reverse (arm B). Of note for this clone: Its antigen is not known.

Sequencing used immunoSEQ multiplex PCR; TCRdb keeps in-frame clones, though not all of them. The table has 900 to 1,400 clones, 28% seen once. This specimen consisted of tumor tissue (inferred from file names), obtained from a patient given nivolumab and ipilimumab in sequence. The rearrangement uses TRBV9 and TRBJ2-7; 10 positions agree with TRBD1. This clonotype was obtained from a human donor with melanoma. The CDR3 is CASSLRTGGRDEQYF. Here the CDR3 DNA reads TGTGCCAGCAGCCTCAGGACAGGGGGTAGGGACGAGCAGTACTTC.